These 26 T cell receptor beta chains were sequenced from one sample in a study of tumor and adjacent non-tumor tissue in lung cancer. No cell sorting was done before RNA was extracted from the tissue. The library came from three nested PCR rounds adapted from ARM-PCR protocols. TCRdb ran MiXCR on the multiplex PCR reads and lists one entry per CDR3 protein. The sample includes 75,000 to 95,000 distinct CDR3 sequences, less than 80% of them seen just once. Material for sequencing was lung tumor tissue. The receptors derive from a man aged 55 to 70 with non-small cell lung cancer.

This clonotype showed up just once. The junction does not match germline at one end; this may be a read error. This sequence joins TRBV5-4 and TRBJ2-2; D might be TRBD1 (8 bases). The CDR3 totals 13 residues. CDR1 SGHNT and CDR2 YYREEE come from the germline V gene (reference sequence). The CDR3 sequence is CVSRGDRSGELFF. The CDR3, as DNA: TGTGTCAGCAGAGGGGACAGGAGCGGGGAGCTGTTTTTC.

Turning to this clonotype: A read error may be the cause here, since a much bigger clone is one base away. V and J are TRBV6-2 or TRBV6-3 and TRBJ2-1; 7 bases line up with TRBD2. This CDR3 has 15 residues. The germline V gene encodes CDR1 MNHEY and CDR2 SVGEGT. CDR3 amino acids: CASSEVAGSYDEQFF. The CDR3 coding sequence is TGTGCCAGCAGTGAAGTAGCGGGTTCCTACGATGAGCAGTTCTTC.

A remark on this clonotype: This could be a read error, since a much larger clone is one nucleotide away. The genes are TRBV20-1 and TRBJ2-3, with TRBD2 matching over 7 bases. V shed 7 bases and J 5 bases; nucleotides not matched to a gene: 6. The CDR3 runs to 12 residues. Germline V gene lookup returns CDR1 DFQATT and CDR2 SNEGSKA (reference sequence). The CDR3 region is CSVFPGGDTQYF. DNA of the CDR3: TGCAGTGTTTTTCCGGGGGGAGATACGCAGTATTTT.

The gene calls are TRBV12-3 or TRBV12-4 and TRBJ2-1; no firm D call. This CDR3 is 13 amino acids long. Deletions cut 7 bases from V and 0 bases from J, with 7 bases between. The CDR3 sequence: CASKLSSYNEQFF. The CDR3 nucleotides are TGTGCCAGCAAGCTGAGCTCCTACAATGAGCAGTTCTTC.

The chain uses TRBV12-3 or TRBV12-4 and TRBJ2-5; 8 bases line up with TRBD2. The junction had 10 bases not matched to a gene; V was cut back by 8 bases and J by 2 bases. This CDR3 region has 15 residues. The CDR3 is CASPSGGDWQETQYF. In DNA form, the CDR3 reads TGTGCCAGCCCTTCGGGGGGGGATTGGCAAGAGACCCAGTACTTC.

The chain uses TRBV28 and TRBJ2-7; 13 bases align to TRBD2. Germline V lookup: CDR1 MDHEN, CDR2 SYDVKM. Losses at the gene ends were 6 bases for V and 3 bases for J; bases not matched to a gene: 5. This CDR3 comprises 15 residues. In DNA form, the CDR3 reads TGTGCCAGCAGGAAAACTAGCGGGAGGGTCTACGAGCAGTACTTC. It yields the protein CASRKTSGRVYEQYF.

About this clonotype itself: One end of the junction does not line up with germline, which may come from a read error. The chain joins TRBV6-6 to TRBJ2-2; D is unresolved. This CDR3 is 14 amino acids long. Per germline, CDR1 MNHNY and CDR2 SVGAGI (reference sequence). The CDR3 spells CAGSYEKNTGELFF. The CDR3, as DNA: TGTGCCGGCAGTTACGAGAAGAACACCGGGGAGCTGTTTTTT.

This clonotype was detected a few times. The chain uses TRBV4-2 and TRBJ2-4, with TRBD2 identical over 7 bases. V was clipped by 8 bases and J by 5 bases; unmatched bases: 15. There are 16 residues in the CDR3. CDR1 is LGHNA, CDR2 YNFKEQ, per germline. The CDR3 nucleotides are TGTGCCAGCGGTCCCACTATTTCTAGCGGAGAAAACATTCAGTACTTC. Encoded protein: CASGPTISSGENIQYF.

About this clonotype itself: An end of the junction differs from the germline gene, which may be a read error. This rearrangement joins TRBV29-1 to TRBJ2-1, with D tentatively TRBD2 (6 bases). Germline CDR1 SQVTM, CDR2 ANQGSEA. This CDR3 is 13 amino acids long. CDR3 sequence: CNVDQRRLGEQFF. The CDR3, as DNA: TGCAACGTTGACCAACGGAGACTAGGGGAGCAGTTCTTC.

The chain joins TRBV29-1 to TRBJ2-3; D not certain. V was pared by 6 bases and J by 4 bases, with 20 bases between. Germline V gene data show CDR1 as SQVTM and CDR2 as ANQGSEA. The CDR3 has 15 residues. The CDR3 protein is CSVAGVPRSSDTQYF. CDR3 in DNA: TGCAGCGTCGCCGGTGTACCCCGGAGCTCAGATACGCAGTATTTT.

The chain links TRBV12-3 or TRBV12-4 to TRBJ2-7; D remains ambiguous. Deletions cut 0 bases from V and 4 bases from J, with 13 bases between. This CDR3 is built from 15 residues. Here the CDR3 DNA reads TGTGCCAGCAGTTTAGCCAGGATGCCTGGTTACGAGCAGTACTTC. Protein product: CASSLARMPGYEQYF.

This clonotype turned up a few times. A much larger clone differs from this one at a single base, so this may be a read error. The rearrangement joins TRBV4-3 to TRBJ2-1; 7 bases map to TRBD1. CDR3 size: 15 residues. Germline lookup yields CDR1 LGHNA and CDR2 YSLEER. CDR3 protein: CVSSQDFEGAFKQFF. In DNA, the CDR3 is TGCGTCAGCAGCCAAGATTTCGAGGGGGCATTTAAGCAGTTCTTC.

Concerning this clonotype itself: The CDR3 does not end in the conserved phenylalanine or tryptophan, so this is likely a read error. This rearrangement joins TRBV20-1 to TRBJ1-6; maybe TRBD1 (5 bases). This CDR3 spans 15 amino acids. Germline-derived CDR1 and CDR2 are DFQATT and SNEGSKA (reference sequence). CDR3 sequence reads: CSTRSPDRGNSPLHI. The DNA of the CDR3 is TGCAGTACTAGATCCCCTGACAGAGGAAATTCACCCCTCCACATC.

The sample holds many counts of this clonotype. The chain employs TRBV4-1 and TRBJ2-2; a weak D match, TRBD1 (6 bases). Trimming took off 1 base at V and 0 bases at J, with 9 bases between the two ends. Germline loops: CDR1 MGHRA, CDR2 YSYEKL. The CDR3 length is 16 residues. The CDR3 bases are TGCGCCAGCAGCCAAGGGACAGAGTCGAACACCGGGGAGCTGTTTTTT. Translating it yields CASSQGTESNTGELFF.

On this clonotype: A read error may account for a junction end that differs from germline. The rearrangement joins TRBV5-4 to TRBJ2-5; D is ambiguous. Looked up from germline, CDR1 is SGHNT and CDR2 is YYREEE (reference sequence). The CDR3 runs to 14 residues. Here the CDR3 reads CASSLGSPRETRNF. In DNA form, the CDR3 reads TGTGCCAGCAGCTTGGGCTCGCCGCGAGAGACCCGGAACTTC.

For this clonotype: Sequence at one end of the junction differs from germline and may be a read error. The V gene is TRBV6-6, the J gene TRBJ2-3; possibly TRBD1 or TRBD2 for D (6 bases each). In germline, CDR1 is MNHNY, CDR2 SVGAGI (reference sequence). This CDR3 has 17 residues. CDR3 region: CTSSYGEDSFYTDTLYF. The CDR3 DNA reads TGTACCAGCAGTTACGGGGAGGACAGTTTCTACACAGATACGCTCTATTTT.

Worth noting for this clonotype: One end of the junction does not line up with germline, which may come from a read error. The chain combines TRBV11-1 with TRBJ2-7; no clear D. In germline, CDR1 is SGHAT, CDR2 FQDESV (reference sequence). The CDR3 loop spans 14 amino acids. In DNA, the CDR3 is TGTGCCAGCAGATTTCCCGGCGGCACCTACGAGCGGTACTTC. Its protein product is CASRFPGGTYERYF.

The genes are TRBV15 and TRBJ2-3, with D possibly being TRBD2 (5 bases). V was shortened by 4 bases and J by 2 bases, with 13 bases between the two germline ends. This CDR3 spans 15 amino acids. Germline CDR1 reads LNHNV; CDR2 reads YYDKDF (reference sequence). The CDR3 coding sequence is TGTGCCACCAGCATACAGCGGTCCAACACAGATACGCAGTATTTT. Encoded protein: CATSIQRSNTDTQYF.

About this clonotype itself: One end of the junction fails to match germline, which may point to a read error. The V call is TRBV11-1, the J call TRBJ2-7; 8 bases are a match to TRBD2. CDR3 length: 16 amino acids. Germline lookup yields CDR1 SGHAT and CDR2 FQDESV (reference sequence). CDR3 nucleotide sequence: TGTGCCAGCTGCCGGGGGGGGACAACCCGCTTCCCCGAGCGGTACTTC. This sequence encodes CASCRGGTTRFPERYF. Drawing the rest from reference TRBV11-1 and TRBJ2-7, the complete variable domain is EAEVAQSPRYKITEKSQAVAFWCDPISGHATLYWYRQILGQGPELLVQFQDESVVDDSQLPKDRFSAERLKGVDSTLKIQPAELGDSAMYLCASCRGGTTRFPERYFGPGTRLTVT.

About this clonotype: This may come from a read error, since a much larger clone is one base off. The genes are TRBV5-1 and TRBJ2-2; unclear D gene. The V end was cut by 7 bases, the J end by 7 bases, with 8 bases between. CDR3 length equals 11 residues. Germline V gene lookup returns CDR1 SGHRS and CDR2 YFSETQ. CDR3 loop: CASLTYGELFF. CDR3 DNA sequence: TGCGCCAGCCTGACTTACGGGGAGCTGTTTTTT.

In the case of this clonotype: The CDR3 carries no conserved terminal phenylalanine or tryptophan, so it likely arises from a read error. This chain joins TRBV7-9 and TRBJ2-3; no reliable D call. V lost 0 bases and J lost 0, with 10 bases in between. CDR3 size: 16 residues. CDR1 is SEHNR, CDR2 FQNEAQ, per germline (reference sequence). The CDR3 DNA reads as TGTGCCAGCAGCTTAGCCTTAAGCTCTAGCACAGATACGCAGTATTTA. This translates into CASSLALSSSTDTQYL.

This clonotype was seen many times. Here the CDR3 reads CSVETPTADTQYF. DNA of the CDR3: TGCAGCGTTGAAACCCCCACCGCAGATACGCAGTATTTT. V is TRBV29-1 and J is TRBJ2-3; D unresolved. V was trimmed by 2 bases and J by 4 bases, leaving 10 bases between them. The CDR3 extends over 13 amino acids. The germline V gene has CDR1 SQVTM and CDR2 ANQGSEA.

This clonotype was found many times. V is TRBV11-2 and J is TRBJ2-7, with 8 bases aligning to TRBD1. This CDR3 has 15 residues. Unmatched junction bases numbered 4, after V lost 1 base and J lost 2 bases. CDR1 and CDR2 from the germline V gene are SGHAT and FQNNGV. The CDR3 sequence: CASSLGRGLTYEQYF. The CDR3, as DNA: TGTGCCAGCAGCTTAGGCAGGGGGCTTACCTACGAGCAGTACTTC.

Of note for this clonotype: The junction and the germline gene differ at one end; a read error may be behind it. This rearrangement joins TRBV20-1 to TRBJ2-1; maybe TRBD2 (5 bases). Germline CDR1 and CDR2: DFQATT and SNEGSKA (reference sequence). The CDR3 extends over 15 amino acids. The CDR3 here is CSTRDLGLAADEQFF. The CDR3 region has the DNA TGCAGTACTAGAGATCTCGGGCTAGCCGCTGATGAGCAGTTCTTC.

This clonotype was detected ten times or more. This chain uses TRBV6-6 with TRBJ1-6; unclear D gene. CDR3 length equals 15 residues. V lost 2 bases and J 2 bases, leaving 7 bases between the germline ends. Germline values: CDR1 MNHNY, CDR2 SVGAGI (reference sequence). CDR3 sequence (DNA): TGTGCCAGCAGTTACGACGAGACCTATAATTCACCCCTCCACTTT. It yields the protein CASSYDETYNSPLHF.

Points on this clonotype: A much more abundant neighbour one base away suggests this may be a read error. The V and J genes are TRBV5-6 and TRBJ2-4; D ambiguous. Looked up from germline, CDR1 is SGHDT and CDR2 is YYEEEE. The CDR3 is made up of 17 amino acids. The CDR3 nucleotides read TGTGTCAGCAGCTTGAATGTTCTACCCGGAGCCAAAAACATTCAGTACTTC. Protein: CVSSLNVLPGAKNIQYF.